The T cell receptor (beta chain) described here comes from a study of vaccination and CD4 T cells after COVID-19. Across the whole study: Those taking part got two shots of either the BNT162b2 or the mRNA-1273 vaccine. Study results and caveats: Spike mono-reactivity marked 304 of 307 vaccine-specific clones in convalescent patients.

Treatment specified: approximately nine-day PBMC culture with coronavirus spike peptide pools or control peptides (ViraFEST assay). Per-well cultures of approximately 2.1 million PBMCs received roughly 9.8 IU/ml IL-2 and around 10 ug/ml peptide pools. Of note for this clonotype: Its cognate antigen is unknown.

Germline loops: CDR1 MNHEY, CDR2 SVGEGT. V lost 0 bases, J lost 1 base, and 6 bases stayed unmatched. There are 17 residues in the CDR3. Sequenced with the Oncomine TCR Beta short-read assay was DNA taken from cultured CD4+ T cells. Cultures of CD4+ T cells served as the source for extracting genomic DNA. TCRdb re-called the PCR reads through MiXCR, storing one row per CDR3 protein. The sample lists 7,800 or so distinct CDR3 sequences, approximately 51% occurring once. The genes are TRBV6-2 or TRBV6-3 and TRBJ2-3, with 8 bases matching TRBD2. The sample taken for sequencing was CD4+ T cells from blood, cultured in vitro. This TCR was sampled from a human donor who had recovered from COVID-19. The CDR3 DNA is TGTGCCAGCAGTTACTCCTCGTCCGGGAGGGGCACAGATACGCAGTATTTT. It specifies CASSYSSSGRGTDTQYF.